This TCR beta chain was observed in a study of blood T cell repertoires in COVID-19. The germline V gene has CDR1 SGHRS and CDR2 YFSETQ. The CDR3 has 14 residues. V gave up 3 bases and J gave up 4 bases; unmatched junction bases: 4. TCRdb's copy holds only in-frame clones and misses some; the assay was immunoSEQ multiplex PCR. The sample has fewer than 80,000 clones; less than 90% are singletons. This sequence was found in a man older than 75 with COVID-19, enrolled during active disease. Sequenced sample: peripheral blood. This chain links TRBV5-1 with TRBJ2-7; 10 bases match TRBD1. CDR3 DNA sequence: TGCGCCAGCAGCTCGGGACAGGGGATTTACGAGCAGTACTTC. Encoded protein: CASSSGQGIYEQYF.